This is a list of T cell receptor beta chains from one sample in a study of Graves' ophthalmopathy and Graves' hyperthyroidism. Each CDR3 protein gets one entry after TCRdb re-called the multiplex PCR reads with MiXCR. The sample lists 500,000 to 800,000 distinct CDR3 sequences, about two fifths occurring once. Sequencing was done on a sample of peripheral blood. All receptors derive from an adult man with Graves' ophthalmopathy. CDR3s include the opening cysteine and the closing phenylalanine or tryptophan. The D gene is left open where the match is weak. Part of the rows lack a size; the others show once, few, many or a class for expanded clones.

j_gene: TRBJ1-5; d_gene: .; abundance: once; v_gene: TRBV14; CDR3nt: TGTGCCAGCAGTCGCGCGGGAGGGGCAGGGCAGCCCCAGCATTTT; CDR3aa: CASSRAGGAGQPQHF
j_gene: TRBJ1-1; d_gene: .; abundance: many; v_gene: TRBV9; CDR3nt: TGTGCCAGCAGCGACGCCGGGCAGGGAGGGACTGAAGCTTTCTTT; CDR3aa: CASSDAGQGGTEAFF
j_gene: TRBJ2-2; d_gene: .; abundance: .; v_gene: TRBV7-9; CDR3nt: .; CDR3aa: CASSTTAYEQYFGELFF
j_gene: TRBJ1-1; d_gene: .; abundance: many; v_gene: TRBV20-1; CDR3nt: TGCAGTGCTAGAAGGGGCAGGGGAACTGAAGCTTTCTTT; CDR3aa: CSARRGRGTEAFF
j_gene: TRBJ1-2; d_gene: .; abundance: .; v_gene: TRBV9; CDR3nt: TGTGCCAGCAGCGCCGGGACTCCCCTAAGATCAGGCTACACCTTC; CDR3aa: CASSAGTPLRSGYTF
j_gene: TRBJ1-1; d_gene: .; abundance: .; v_gene: TRBV6-1; CDR3nt: TGTGCCAGCAGTGAAATAGGTGACACTGAAGCTTTCTTT; CDR3aa: CASSEIGDTEAFF
j_gene: TRBJ2-7; d_gene: .; abundance: many; v_gene: TRBV5-1; CDR3nt: TGCGCCAGCAGCCTCGGTGGGGCTAACGAGCAGTACTTC; CDR3aa: CASSLGGANEQYF
j_gene: TRBJ2-5; d_gene: .; abundance: .; v_gene: TRBV2; CDR3nt: TGTGCCAGCAGTGAAGGTCTGGGCAATCGGCCCCAGTACTTC; CDR3aa: CASSEGLGNRPQYF
j_gene: TRBJ1-4; d_gene: .; abundance: .; v_gene: TRBV25-1; CDR3nt: TGTGCCAGCTCACCACTGGACAGCCATAATGAAAAACTGTTTTTT; CDR3aa: CASSPLDSHNEKLFF
j_gene: TRBJ1-1; d_gene: TRBD1; abundance: few; v_gene: TRBV5-8; CDR3nt: TGTGCCAGCAGCTATGGGACAGTCGGGATCAACACTGAAGCTTTCTTT; CDR3aa: CASSYGTVGINTEAFF
j_gene: TRBJ2-2; d_gene: .; abundance: few; v_gene: TRBV20-1; CDR3nt: TGCAGTGCTAGGGTGTCCGGGACACAGAACACCGGGGAGCTGTTTTTT; CDR3aa: CSARVSGTQNTGELFF
j_gene: TRBJ2-5; d_gene: .; abundance: .; v_gene: TRBV15; CDR3nt: TGTGCCACCAGCAGAGATAGGGCAGTTGAGACCCAGTACTTC; CDR3aa: CATSRDRAVETQYF
j_gene: TRBJ1-2; d_gene: .; abundance: many; v_gene: TRBV2; CDR3nt: TGTGCCAGCAGTTTGGACCCGAAGCCATTAATCGGCTACACCTTC; CDR3aa: CASSLDPKPLIGYTF
j_gene: TRBJ1-2; d_gene: .; abundance: many; v_gene: TRBV7-6; CDR3nt: TGTGCCAGCAGCCCAGGGGCCGGTACTAACTATGGCTACACCTTC; CDR3aa: CASSPGAGTNYGYTF
j_gene: TRBJ2-7; d_gene: .; abundance: .; v_gene: TRBV20-1; CDR3nt: TGCAGTGCTACGCGCCAGGAATCCCTTGGACTCTACGAGCAGTACTTC; CDR3aa: CSATRQESLGLYEQYF